This passage covers 18 T cell receptor beta chains from one sample sequenced in a study of cytomegalovirus exposure and HLA in healthy donors. PCR used 60 Vbeta primers and 13 Jbeta primers. Profiling relied on immunoSEQ multiplex PCR, and the TCRdb table lists in-frame clones only, not all of them. This table has over 85,000 clones, 70% to 80% appearing once. The sequencing sample was made of PBMCs. The receptors were sampled from a female donor in good health and CMV-seronegative.

The chain is built from TRBV13 and TRBJ2-1, with TRBD1 matching over 9 bases. Per germline, CDR1 PRHDT and CDR2 FYEKMQ (reference sequence). J gave up 9 bases and V 3 bases, and 18 bases lay outside the gene matches. This CDR3 comprises 18 residues. CDR3 sequence (DNA): TGTGCCAGCAGCTTCCTCCGAACCGGGACAGGGACCCACCCTGAGCAGTTCTTC. This encodes CASSFLRTGTGTHPEQFF.

This clone was counted between two and nine times. The chain recombines TRBV2 with TRBJ2-6, with D possibly being TRBD1 (6 bases). The germline V gene has CDR1 SNHLY and CDR2 FYNNEI. The CDR3 is made up of 15 amino acids. V gave up 1 base and J gave up 6 bases, with 10 bases separating them. CDR3 nucleotides: TGTGCCAGCAGTGAAGACCACAGGGAGGCCAACGTCCTGACTTTC. This gives the protein CASSEDHREANVLTF.

V gene TRBV14 combines with J gene TRBJ1-2; possibly TRBD1 for D (5 bases). The V end lost 0 bases, the J end lost 2 bases, and 10 bases lay between the germline ends. The germline V gene has CDR1 SGHDN and CDR2 FVKESK. This CDR3 spans 15 amino acids. CDR3 sequence (DNA): TGTGCCAGCAGCCAAGAGCGGGGGATCAACTATGGCTACACCTTC. Translated: CASSQERGINYGYTF.

DNA for the CDR3: TGTGCCAGCTCACCCACTACAGGGGGGTCCTACTACGAGCAGTACTTC. It encodes CASSPTTGGSYYEQYF. This chain uses TRBV18 with TRBJ2-7; 8 nucleotides align to TRBD1. The CDR3 is 16 amino acids. The germline V gene has CDR1 KGHSH and CDR2 LQKENI. V lost 3 bases, J lost 3 bases, and 10 bases stayed unmatched.

This clone has just a few counts. This chain joins TRBV5-4 and TRBJ1-1; 9 nucleotides agree with TRBD1. This CDR3 comprises 12 residues. Germline CDR1 and CDR2: SGHNT and YYREEE (reference sequence). V dropped 4 bases and J dropped 11; count of bases not matched to a gene: 6. The CDR3 spells CASSGDDRGAFF. The CDR3 nucleotides are TGTGCCAGCAGCGGAGACGACAGGGGGGCTTTCTTT.

The rearrangement joins TRBV11-2 to TRBJ2-3, with TRBD2 matching over 7 bases. The germline V gene has CDR1 SGHAT and CDR2 FQNNGV. Germline trimming cut 5 bases from V and 1 base from J; bases unmatched to any gene: 9. There are 16 residues in the CDR3. CDR3 residues: CASSRVMSGGTDTQYF. DNA for the CDR3: TGTGCCAGCAGCCGCGTTATGAGCGGGGGCACAGATACGCAGTATTTT.

The chain has TRBV4-3 and TRBJ2-1; the D gene is possibly TRBD1 (6 bases). Germline lookup yields CDR1 LGHNA and CDR2 YSLEER. The CDR3 is 17 amino acids. The V end was cut by 1 base, the J end by 0 bases, with 13 bases between. Here the CDR3 DNA reads TGCGCCAGCAGCCAAGGCGAACAGGGCAGCTCCTACAATGAGCAGTTCTTC. Translated: CASSQGEQGSSYNEQFF.

V is TRBV7-3 and J is TRBJ2-3; D ambiguous. This CDR3 has 12 residues. The V and J ends lost 5 bases and 4 bases respectively, with 7 bases between them. Germline loops: CDR1 SGHTA, CDR2 FQGTGA. CDR3 in DNA: TGTGCCAGCAGCGAACGGGCAGATACGCAGTATTTT. It is translated as CASSERADTQYF.

V is TRBV28 and J is TRBJ2-1, with 9 bases fitting TRBD1. V shed 5 bases and J 5 bases; nucleotides not matched to a gene: 7. From germline, CDR1 is MDHEN and CDR2 SYDVKM. The CDR3 totals 15 residues. CDR3 amino acids: CASSLGQGYNNEQFF. Here the CDR3 DNA reads TGTGCCAGCAGTCTCGGACAGGGGTACAACAATGAGCAGTTCTTC. Filled out from reference TRBV28 and TRBJ2-1, the complete variable domain reads DVKVTQSSRYLVKRTGEKVFLECVQDMDHENMFWYRQDPGLGLRLIYFSYDVKMKEKGDIPEGYSVSREKKERFSLILESASTNQTSMYLCASSLGQGYNNEQFFGPGTRLTVL.

J is TRBJ2-7 and V is TRBV28; a possible D gene is TRBD1 (6 bases). CDR3 length equals 13 residues. Germline CDR1 and CDR2: MDHEN and SYDVKM. V was cut by 6 bases and J by 6 bases, with 15 bases left in between. CDR3 sequence: CASSLGTPLEQYF. In DNA, the CDR3 is TGTGCCAGCAGCCTAGGGACACCCCTCGAGCAGTACTTC.

The rearrangement uses TRBV28 and TRBJ1-2; no definite D call. The germline V and J ends were trimmed by 6 bases and 4 bases, with 6 bases remaining between them. The CDR3 has 11 residues. Germline V gene sequence: CDR1 MDHEN, CDR2 SYDVKM. In DNA, the CDR3 is TGTGCCAGCAGAACCGGCTATGGCTACACCTTC. It codes for CASRTGYGYTF.

The CDR3 here is CASSLIGGQAYEQYF. The CDR3 DNA reads as TGTGCCAGCAGTTTAATCGGAGGCCAGGCTTACGAGCAGTACTTC. V is TRBV28 and J is TRBJ2-7; D is perhaps TRBD2 (5 bases). The CDR3 length is 15 residues. Trimming took off 2 bases at V and 4 bases at J, with 15 bases between the two ends. Germline assignment: CDR1 MDHEN and CDR2 SYDVKM. The entire variable domain, with the rest obtained from reference TRBV28 and TRBJ2-7, is as follows: DVKVTQSSRYLVKRTGEKVFLECVQDMDHENMFWYRQDPGLGLRLIYFSYDVKMKEKGDIPEGYSVSREKKERFSLILESASTNQTSMYLCASSLIGGQAYEQYFGPGTRLTVT.

V is TRBV29-1 and J is TRBJ2-7, with 7 bases that match TRBD1. Germline V gene data show CDR1 as SQVTM and CDR2 as ANQGSEA. The CDR3 length is 12 residues. J lost 2 bases, V lost 6 bases, and 4 bases had no gene match. CDR3 sequence: CSVLGQPYEQYF. The CDR3 DNA reads as TGCAGCGTCCTGGGACAGCCCTACGAGCAGTACTTC.

Comment on this clone: At one end, the junction sequence differs from germline, possibly due to a read error. The rearrangement uses TRBV6-5 and TRBJ1-2, with 7 bases fitting TRBD1. This CDR3 comprises 13 residues. CDR1 is MNHEY and CDR2 is SVGAGI in the germline V gene. The CDR3, as DNA: TGTGCCAGCAGACGGAGCCGGGACAGTGGCCACACCTTC. It specifies CASRRSRDSGHTF.

This clone was observed a handful of times. This chain connects TRBV4-2 to TRBJ2-1; D is uncertain. This CDR3 spans 14 amino acids. Trimming took 0 bases from V and 6 from J, leaving 9 bases between them. CDR1 is LGHNA and CDR2 is YNFKEQ in the germline V gene. The CDR3 sequence is CASSQDVGFNEQFF. CDR3 nucleotides: TGTGCCAGCAGCCAAGATGTGGGCTTCAATGAGCAGTTCTTC.

This clone was found a few times. The chain combines TRBV7-2 with TRBJ1-6, with 8 bases aligning to TRBD1. Germline values: CDR1 SGHTA, CDR2 FQGNSA. The V gene end was trimmed by 5 bases and the J gene end by 4 bases; junction bases not matched to a gene: 4. CDR3 length: 15 amino acids. Here the CDR3 DNA reads TGTGCCAGCAGCCCAAGACAGGGGTATAATTCACCCCTCCACTTT. It specifies CASSPRQGYNSPLHF. The full variable domain, in which reference TRBV7-2 and TRBJ1-6 provide the parts outside the CDR3, is GAGVSQSPSNKVTEKGKDVELRCDPISGHTALYWYRQSLGQGLEFLIYFQGNSAPDKSGLPSDRFSAERTGGSVSTLTIQRTQQEDSAVYLCASSPRQGYNSPLHFGNGTRLTVT.

The J gene is TRBJ2-5, the V gene TRBV9, with 11 bases identical to TRBD1. This CDR3 is 17 amino acids long. The junction had 11 bases not matched to a gene; V was cut back by 4 bases and J by 3 bases. Germline values: CDR1 SGDLS, CDR2 YYNGEE. The CDR3 loop is CASSSTGTGGIEETQYF. CDR3 nucleotide sequence: TGTGCCAGCAGCTCGACCGGGACAGGGGGGATTGAAGAGACCCAGTACTTC.

This chain connects TRBV5-1 to TRBJ2-1; TRBD2 agrees at 8 bases. The germline V gene has CDR1 SGHRS and CDR2 YFSETQ. Losses at the gene ends were 1 base for V and 0 bases for J; bases not matched to a gene: 6. This CDR3 contains 17 residues. The DNA of the CDR3 is TGCGCCAGCAGCTTGTCCCGGGGGGGAAGCTCCTACAATGAGCAGTTCTTC. Its protein product is CASSLSRGGSSYNEQFF. The complete variable domain, with remaining parts taken from reference TRBV5-1 and TRBJ2-1, reads KAGVTQTPRYLIKTRGQQVTLSCSPISGHRSVSWYQQTPGQGLQFLFEYFSETQRNKGNFPGRFSGRQFSNSRSEMNVSTLELGDSALYLCASSLSRGGSSYNEQFFGPGTRLTVL.